This record covers a single TCR beta chain. This sample is drawn from a study of blood T cell repertoires in COVID-19. Across the study: The analysed material was cDNA or gDNA that came from T cells, B-cell-depleted T cells, or PBMCs.

The CDR3 runs to 13 residues. Per germline, CDR1 KGHSH and CDR2 LQKENI. V was cut by 3 bases and J by 1 base, with 7 bases left in between. Original processing notes: Counts of nucleated cells, estimated from reference gene primer amplification, were obtained. Sequencing was performed with immunoSEQ multiplex PCR; in TCRdb, only in-frame clones are kept and a portion is missing. Clone size and the V and J calls come from that table; the DNA yielded D and trimming. The sample has about 210,000 clones; about three quarters are singletons. The chain links TRBV18 to TRBJ2-7; no definite D call. The sample comprised peripheral blood. The clonotype comes from a woman in her sixties or seventies with acute or convalescent COVID-19. CDR3 amino acids: CASSPESSYEQYF. CDR3 bases: TGTGCCAGCTCACCGGAGAGTTCCTACGAGCAGTACTTC.